The clone carrying this TCR beta chain showed up just a few times. From germline, CDR1 is SGHAT and CDR2 FQNNGV. The V end lost 0 bases, the J end lost 0 bases, and 8 bases lay between the germline ends. The CDR3 extends over 15 amino acids. The data were taken from a study of cytomegalovirus exposure and HLA in healthy donors. The PCR employed 60 Vbeta primers together with 13 Jbeta primers. This table comes from immunoSEQ multiplex PCR, and its TCRdb copy is limited to in-frame clones, with some not included. There are some 150,000 clones in the sample; about 10% occur only once, and 1.5% to 2% lies in the top ten.

The chain combines TRBV11-2 with TRBJ1-1; no firm D call. This receptor was obtained from a man aged 45-65 years in good health and CMV-seronegative. Sequencing was carried out using PBMCs. In DNA, the CDR3 is TGTGCCAGCAGCTTAGAGCGGCAGATGAACACTGAAGCTTTCTTT. Translating gives CASSLERQMNTEAFF.